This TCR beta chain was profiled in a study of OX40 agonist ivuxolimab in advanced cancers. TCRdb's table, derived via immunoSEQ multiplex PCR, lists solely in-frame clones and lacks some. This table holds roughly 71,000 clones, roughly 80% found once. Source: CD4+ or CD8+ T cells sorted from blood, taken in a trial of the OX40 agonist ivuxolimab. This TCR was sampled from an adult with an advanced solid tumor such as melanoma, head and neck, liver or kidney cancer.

CDR3 protein: CASSLTAAPGNTIYF. As DNA, the CDR3 is TGTGCCAGCAGCTTAACGGCGGCCCCTGGAAACACCATATATTTT. The chain employs TRBV7-2 and TRBJ1-3, with no clear D. V gave up 2 bases and J gave up 2 bases, with 10 bases separating them. CDR1 and CDR2 from the germline V gene are SGHTA and FQGNSA. The CDR3 runs 15 residues.